The 5 T cell receptor beta chains presented below share a single source sample, sequenced in a study of blood T cell repertoires in COVID-19. Measured with immunoSEQ multiplex PCR; TCRdb has only the in-frame clones, and not every one. The data show 95,000 to 120,000 clones, roughly 84% seen once. The sequenced sample was peripheral blood. These receptors were taken from a woman between 40 and 50 years old with acute or convalescent COVID-19.

The chain has TRBV18 and TRBJ2-2; D gene uncertain. Germline CDR1 and CDR2: KGHSH and LQKENI. The CDR3 is 15 residues long. V was shortened by 3 bases and J by 3 bases, with 11 bases between the two germline ends. DNA for the CDR3: TGTGCCAGCTCACCGCAGCAGGAAGACACCGGGGAGCTGTTTTTT. Protein sequence: CASSPQQEDTGELFF.

The chain carries TRBV15 and TRBJ2-1; 9 bases line up with TRBD1. Germline V gives CDR1 LNHNV, CDR2 YYDKDF (reference sequence). With 1 base clipped from V and 7 bases from J, the junction kept 5 bases outside the gene matches. There are 15 residues in the CDR3. CDR3 sequence reads: CATSRAGQGTNEQFF. CDR3 DNA sequence: TGTGCCACCAGCAGAGCCGGACAGGGGACAAATGAGCAGTTCTTC.

The chain is built from TRBV18 and TRBJ2-5; TRBD2 matches 15 bases. With V trimmed by 4 bases and J by 0 bases, 6 bases remained unmatched. This CDR3 comprises 18 residues. CDR1 KGHSH and CDR2 LQKENI come from the germline V gene. The CDR3 here is CASSLGLAGGSHQETQYF. In DNA, the CDR3 is TGTGCCAGCTCACTGGGACTAGCGGGGGGATCGCACCAAGAGACCCAGTACTTC.

Comment on this clone: The same CDR3 arises from other DNA sequences in this sample as well. The chain couples TRBV7-2 to TRBJ1-1; a possible D gene is TRBD1 (5 bases). This CDR3 contains 13 residues. V dropped 3 bases and J dropped 6 bases, with 11 bases sitting between them. Germline V gene lookup returns CDR1 SGHTA and CDR2 FQGNSA. The CDR3, as DNA: TGTGCCAGCAGCTTTCTACCGGGGGCTGAAGCTTTCTTT. Amino acids: CASSFLPGAEAFF.

CDR3 sequence (DNA): TGTGCCAGCAGCACGGACAGGGCTGGAAACACCATATATTTT. Translated: CASSTDRAGNTIYF. The genes are TRBV7-9 and TRBJ1-3, with TRBD1 identical over 8 bases. V lost 5 bases, J lost 2 bases, and 2 bases stayed unmatched. CDR1 is SEHNR, CDR2 FQNEAQ, per germline (reference sequence). The CDR3 length is 14 residues.